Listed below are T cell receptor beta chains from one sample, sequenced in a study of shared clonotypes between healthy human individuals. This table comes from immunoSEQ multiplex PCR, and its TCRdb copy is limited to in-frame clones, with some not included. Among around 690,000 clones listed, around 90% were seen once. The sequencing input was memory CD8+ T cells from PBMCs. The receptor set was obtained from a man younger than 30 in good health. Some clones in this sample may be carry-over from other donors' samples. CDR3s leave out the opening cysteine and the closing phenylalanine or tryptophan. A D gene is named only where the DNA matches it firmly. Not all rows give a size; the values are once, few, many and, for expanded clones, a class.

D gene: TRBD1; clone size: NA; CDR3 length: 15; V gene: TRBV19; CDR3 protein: ASSIGTGGLLYNEQF
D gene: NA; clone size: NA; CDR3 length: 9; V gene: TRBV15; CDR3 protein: ATSSSGGYT
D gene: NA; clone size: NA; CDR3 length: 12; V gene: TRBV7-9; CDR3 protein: ASSLVGGGQPQH
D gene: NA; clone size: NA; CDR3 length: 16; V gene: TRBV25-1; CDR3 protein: ASSTNKAAGDSYNEQF
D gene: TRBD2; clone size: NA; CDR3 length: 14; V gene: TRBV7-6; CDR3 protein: ASSLLAGASYNEQF
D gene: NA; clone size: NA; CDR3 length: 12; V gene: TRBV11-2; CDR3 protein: ASSLVGFQETQY
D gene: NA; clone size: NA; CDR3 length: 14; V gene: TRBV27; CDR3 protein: ASRRRGLNMNTEAF
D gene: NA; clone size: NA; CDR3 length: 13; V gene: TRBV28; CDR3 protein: ASTKPQGNLRTQY
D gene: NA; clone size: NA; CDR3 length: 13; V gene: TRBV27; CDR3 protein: ASKTAPRESYGYT
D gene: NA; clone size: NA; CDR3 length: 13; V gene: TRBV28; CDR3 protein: ASSSTTGLFYGYT
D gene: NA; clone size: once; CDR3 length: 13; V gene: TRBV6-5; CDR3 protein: ASSYGMGSITEAF
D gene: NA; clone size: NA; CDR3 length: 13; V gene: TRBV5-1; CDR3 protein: ASSLDPDWGTEAF
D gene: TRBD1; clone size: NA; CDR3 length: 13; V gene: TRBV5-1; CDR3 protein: ASSARQGVLDEQY
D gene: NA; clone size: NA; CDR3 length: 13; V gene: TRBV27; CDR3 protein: ASSPSRDGNTEAF
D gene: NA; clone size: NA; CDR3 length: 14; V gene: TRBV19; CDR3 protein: ASSIDGETLVTEAF
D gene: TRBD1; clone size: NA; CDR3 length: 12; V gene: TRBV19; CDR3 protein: ASTPGGPNEKLF
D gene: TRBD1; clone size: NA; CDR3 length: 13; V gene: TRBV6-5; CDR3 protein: ASRADRAGGNTIY
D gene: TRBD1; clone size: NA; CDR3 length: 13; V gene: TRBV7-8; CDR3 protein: ASTGRGPVSYEQY
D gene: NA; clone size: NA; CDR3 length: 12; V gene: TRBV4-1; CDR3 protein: ASSQDPAHYEQY
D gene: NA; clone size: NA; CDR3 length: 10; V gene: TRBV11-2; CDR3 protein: ASSLGVTEAF
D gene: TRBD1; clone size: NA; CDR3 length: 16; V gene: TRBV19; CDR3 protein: ASSPWRDRLYSNQPQH
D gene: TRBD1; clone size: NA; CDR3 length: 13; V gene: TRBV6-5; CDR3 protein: ASIQPGQGYEKLF
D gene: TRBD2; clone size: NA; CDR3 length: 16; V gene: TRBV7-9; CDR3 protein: ASSPARISGSPYNEQF
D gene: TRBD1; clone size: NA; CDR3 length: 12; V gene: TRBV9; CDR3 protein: ASSVEGQGTEQF
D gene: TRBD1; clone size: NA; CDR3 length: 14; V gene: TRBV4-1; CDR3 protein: ASSQDRRTGTYGYT
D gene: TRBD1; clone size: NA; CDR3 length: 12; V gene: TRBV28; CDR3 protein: ASRRTGAGGEQY
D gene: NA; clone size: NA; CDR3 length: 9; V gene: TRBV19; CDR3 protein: ASSIGSELF
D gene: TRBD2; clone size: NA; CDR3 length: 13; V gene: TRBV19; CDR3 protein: ASSIRSGRNNEQF
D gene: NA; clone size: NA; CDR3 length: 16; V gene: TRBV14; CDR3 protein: ASSHPTGQGVSTDTQY
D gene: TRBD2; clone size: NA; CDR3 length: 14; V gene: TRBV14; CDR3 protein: ASSQGLAGATDTQY
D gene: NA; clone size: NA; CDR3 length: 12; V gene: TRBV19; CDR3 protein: ASGALRSNQPQH
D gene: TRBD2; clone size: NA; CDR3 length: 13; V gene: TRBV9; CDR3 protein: ASSVASGRFYEQY
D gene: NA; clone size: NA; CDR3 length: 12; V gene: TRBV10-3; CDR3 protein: ATEAETNTGELF
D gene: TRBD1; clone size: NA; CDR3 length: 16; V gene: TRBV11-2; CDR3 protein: ASSLAATGSIYTGELF
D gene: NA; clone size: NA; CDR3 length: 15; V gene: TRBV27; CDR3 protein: ASSSFGPQATNEKLF
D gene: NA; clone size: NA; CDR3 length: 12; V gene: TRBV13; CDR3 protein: ASSLGQLGYEQY
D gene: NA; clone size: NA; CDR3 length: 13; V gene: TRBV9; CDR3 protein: ASSANDLLSDTQY
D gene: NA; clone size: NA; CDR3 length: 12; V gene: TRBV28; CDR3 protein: ASSIPGHNYEQY
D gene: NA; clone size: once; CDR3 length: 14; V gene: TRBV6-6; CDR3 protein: ASSYGRGGGHNEQF
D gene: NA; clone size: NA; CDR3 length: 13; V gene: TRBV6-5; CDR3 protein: ASSYSTDNTGELF
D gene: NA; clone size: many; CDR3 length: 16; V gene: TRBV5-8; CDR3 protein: ASSLDTWRLPPADTQY
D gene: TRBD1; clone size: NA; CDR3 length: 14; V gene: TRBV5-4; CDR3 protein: ASSSRLGTGRYGYT
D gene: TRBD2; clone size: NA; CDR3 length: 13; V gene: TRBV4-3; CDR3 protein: ASSQEREGAYEQY
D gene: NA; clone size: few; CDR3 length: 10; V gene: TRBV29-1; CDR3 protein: SVRTGNTEAF
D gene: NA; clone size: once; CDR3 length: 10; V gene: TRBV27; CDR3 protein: ASRMGRDEQF
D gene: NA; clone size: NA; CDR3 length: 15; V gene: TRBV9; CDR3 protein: ASSASRASGPTDTQY
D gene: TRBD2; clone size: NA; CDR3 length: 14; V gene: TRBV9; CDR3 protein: ASSVAGAGVENIQY
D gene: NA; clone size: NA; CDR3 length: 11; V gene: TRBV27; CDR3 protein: ASSPTGPYGYT
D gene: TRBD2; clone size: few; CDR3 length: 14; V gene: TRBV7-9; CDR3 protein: ASTLGLAGGIGELF
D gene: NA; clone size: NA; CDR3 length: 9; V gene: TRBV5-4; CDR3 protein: ASHSATEAF
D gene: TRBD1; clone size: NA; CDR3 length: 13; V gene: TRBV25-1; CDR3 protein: ATLGGQGPNYGYT